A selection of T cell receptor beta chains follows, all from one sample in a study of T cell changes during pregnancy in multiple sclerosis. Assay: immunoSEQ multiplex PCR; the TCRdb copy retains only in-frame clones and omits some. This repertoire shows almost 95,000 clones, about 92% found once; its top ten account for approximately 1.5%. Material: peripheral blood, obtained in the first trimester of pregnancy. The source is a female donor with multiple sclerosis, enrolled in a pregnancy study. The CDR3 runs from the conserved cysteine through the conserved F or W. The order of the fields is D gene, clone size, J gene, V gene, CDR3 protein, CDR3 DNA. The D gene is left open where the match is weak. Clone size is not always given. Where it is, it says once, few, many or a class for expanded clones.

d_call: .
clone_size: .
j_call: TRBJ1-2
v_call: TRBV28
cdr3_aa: CASSPRRDPRGGYTF
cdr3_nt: TGTGCCAGCAGCCCCAGGCGGGACCCACGAGGAGGCTACACCTTC

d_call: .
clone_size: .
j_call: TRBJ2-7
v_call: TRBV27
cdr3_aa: CASSAGISYEQYF
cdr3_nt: TGTGCCAGCAGTGCAGGGATCTCCTACGAGCAGTACTTC

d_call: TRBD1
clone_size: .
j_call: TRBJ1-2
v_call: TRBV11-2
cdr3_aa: CASSRGQGIDYGYTF
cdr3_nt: TGTGCCAGCAGCCGGGGACAGGGGATTGACTATGGCTACACCTTC

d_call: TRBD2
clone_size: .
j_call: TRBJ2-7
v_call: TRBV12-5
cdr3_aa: CASGLLAGEAYEQYF
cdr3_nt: TGTGCTAGTGGTTTGCTAGCGGGAGAGGCCTACGAGCAGTACTTC

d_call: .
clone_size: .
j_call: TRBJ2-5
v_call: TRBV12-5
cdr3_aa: CASGFSTTPIPRGETQYF
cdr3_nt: TGTGCTAGTGGTTTCTCTACGACCCCCATCCCACGAGGGGAGACCCAGTACTTC

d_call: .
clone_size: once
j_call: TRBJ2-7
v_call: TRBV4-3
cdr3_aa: CASSQDLGGRYYEQYF
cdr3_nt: TGCGCCAGCAGCCAAGATCTGGGGGGACGTTACTACGAGCAGTACTTC

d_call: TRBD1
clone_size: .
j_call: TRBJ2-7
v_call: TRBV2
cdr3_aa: CASSRDRWYEQYF
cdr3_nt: TGTGCCAGCAGTCGGGACAGATGGTACGAGCAGTACTTC

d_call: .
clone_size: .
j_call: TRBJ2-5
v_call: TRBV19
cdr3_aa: CASSIWARGGETQYF
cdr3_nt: TGTGCCAGTAGTATCTGGGCTAGGGGAGGAGAGACCCAGTACTTC

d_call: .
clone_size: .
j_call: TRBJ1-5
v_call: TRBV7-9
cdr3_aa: CASSQNDRLNQPQHF
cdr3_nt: TGTGCCAGCAGCCAAAATGACAGGCTCAATCAGCCCCAGCATTTT

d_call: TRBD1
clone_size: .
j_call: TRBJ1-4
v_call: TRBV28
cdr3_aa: CASSSHTGGLNEKLFF
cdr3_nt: TGTGCCAGCAGTTCCCATACAGGGGGTCTTAATGAAAAACTGTTTTTT

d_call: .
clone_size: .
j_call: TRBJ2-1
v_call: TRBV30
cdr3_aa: CAWSKVGVNEQFF
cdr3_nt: TGTGCCTGGTCCAAGGTGGGAGTGAATGAGCAGTTCTTC

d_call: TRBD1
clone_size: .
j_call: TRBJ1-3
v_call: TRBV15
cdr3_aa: CATSREDRFLGNTIYF
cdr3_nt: TGTGCCACCAGCAGAGAGGACAGGTTTCTTGGGAACACCATATATTTT

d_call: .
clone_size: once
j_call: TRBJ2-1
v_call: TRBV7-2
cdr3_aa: CASSRRLIGGGSFDEQFF
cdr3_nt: TGTGCCAGCAGCCGACGACTGATCGGGGGCGGGAGTTTCGATGAGCAGTTCTTC

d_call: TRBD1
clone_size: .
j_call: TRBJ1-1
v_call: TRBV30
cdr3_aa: CAWSLRGLVMNTEAFF
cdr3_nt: TGTGCCTGGAGTCTCAGGGGGCTGGTTATGAACACTGAAGCTTTCTTT

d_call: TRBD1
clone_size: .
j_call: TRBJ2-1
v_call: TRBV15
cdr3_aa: CATSTWGRGSGQPNEQFF
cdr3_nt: TGTGCCACCAGCACCTGGGGCAGGGGGTCGGGACAACCCAATGAGCAGTTCTTC

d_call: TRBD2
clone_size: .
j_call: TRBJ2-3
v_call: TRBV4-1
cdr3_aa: CASSPPGLAGTDTQYF
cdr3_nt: TGCGCCAGCAGCCCCCCGGGACTAGCGGGCACAGATACGCAGTATTTT

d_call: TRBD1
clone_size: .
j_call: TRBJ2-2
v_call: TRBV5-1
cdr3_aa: CASSTGQRNTGELFF
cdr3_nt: TGCGCCAGCAGCACGGGACAGAGAAACACCGGGGAGCTGTTTTTT

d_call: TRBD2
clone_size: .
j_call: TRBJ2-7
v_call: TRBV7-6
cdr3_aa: CASSKGLADSYEQYF
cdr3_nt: TGTGCCAGCAGCAAGGGACTAGCGGACTCCTACGAGCAGTACTTC

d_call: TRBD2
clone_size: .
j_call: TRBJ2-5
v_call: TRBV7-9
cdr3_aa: CASSARPGGSGMETQYF
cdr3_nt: TGTGCCAGCAGCGCTAGACCCGGGGGTAGCGGGATGGAGACCCAGTACTTC

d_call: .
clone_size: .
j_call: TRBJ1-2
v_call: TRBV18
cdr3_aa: CASSPVGGPGYTF
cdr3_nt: TGTGCCAGCTCCCCCGTGGGGGGTCCAGGCTACACCTTC

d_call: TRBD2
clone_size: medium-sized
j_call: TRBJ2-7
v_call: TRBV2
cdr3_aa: CASRSGAYEQYF
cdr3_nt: TGTGCCAGCCGAAGCGGGGCCTACGAGCAGTACTTC

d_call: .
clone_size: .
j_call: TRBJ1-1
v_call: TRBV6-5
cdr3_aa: CASSLFRVNTEAFF
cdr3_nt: TGTGCCAGCAGTTTATTCAGGGTGAACACTGAAGCTTTCTTT

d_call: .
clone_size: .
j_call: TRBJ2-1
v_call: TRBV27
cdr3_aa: CASSLGGSEQFF
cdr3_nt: TGTGCCAGCAGTTTAGGGGGGAGTGAGCAGTTCTTC

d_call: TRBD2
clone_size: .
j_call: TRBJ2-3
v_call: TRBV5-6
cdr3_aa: CASSLVLAGVGDTQYF
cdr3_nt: TGTGCCAGCAGCTTGGTGCTAGCGGGAGTTGGGGATACGCAGTATTTT

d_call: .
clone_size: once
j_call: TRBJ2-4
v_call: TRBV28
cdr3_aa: CASSLTGQGLAKNIQYF
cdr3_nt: TGTGCCAGCAGTTTAACAGGCCAGGGCCTAGCCAAAAACATTCAGTACTTC